This T cell receptor beta chain was found in a study of blood T cells in healthy people across ages. Study context: For every two T cells, template switching captured about one barcoded beta molecule.

This clonotype occurred a few times. Its antigen is currently unknown. With a J-beta primer mix and a sample-barcoded 5' primer, a second PCR ran about 7 to 12 cycles. TCRdb re-called the 5' RACE reads through MiXCR, storing one row per CDR3 protein. The sample has about 800,000 distinct CDR3 sequences; about 42% are singletons. Study-level results: Reliance upon unsorted PBMCs precluded definitive naive versus antigen-experienced comparison.

V was clipped by 4 bases and J by 3 bases, with 16 bases between them. The CDR3 has 16 residues. The TCR sequence derives from a man older than 75 in good health. V is TRBV12-3 or TRBV12-4 and J is TRBJ1-5; D is unresolved. The sample taken for sequencing was blood. The CDR3 reads CASSSIFGPYNQPQHF. CDR3 in DNA: TGTGCCAGCAGTTCCATCTTCGGGCCCTACAATCAGCCCCAGCATTTT.